These 28 T cell receptor beta chains originate from one sample sequenced in a study of shared clonotypes between healthy human individuals. Measured with immunoSEQ multiplex PCR; TCRdb has only the in-frame clones, and not every one. The table shows around 1.5 million clones, with 98% occurring only once. Specimen: naive CD4+ T cells sorted from blood. The sample's subset: CD45RA+ positively selected. These receptors originate from a young man in good health.

The DNA for the CDR3 is TGTGCCAGCAGCCAAGATCTTACTAGCGGGAGGCTCAATGAGCAGTTCTTC. Its protein product is CASSQDLTSGRLNEQFF. The rearrangement links TRBV4-2 to TRBJ2-1, with TRBD2 matching 12 bases. V shed 0 bases, J shed 6 bases, and the junction held 6 bases outside the gene matches. Germline values: CDR1 LGHNA, CDR2 YNFKEQ. The CDR3 contains 17 residues.

The chain employs TRBV7-2 and TRBJ2-3, with D possibly matching TRBD2 (6 bases). CDR1 is SGHTA, CDR2 FQGNSA, per germline. CDR3 length: 16 residues. The ends were cut back, 2 bases at V and 2 bases at J, with 14 bases in the middle. CDR3 loop: CASSLRWEVATDTQYF. The CDR3 region has the DNA TGTGCCAGCAGCTTAAGGTGGGAGGTGGCCACAGATACGCAGTATTTT.

The chain is built from TRBV5-1 and TRBJ1-2; D might be TRBD1 (5 bases). Trimming removed 3 bases from V and 5 bases from J, with 14 bases in between. There are 14 residues in the CDR3. CDR1 and CDR2 (germline): SGHRS, YFSETQ. CDR3 region: CASSSEGRGYGYTF. CDR3 nucleotides: TGCGCCAGCAGCTCAGAGGGGCGTGGATATGGCTACACCTTC.

The chain links TRBV7-9 to TRBJ2-1, with D tentatively TRBD1 or TRBD2 (5 bases each). The V end lost 3 bases, the J end lost 0 bases, and 12 bases lay between the germline ends. The CDR3 is made up of 16 amino acids. Germline lookup yields CDR1 SEHNR and CDR2 FQNEAQ (reference sequence). The CDR3 DNA follows: TGTGCCAGCAGCTTGGTTGGGACGAGCTCCTACAATGAGCAGTTCTTC. It encodes CASSLVGTSSYNEQFF.

This rearrangement joins TRBV11-3 to TRBJ1-3; D is unresolved. This CDR3 comprises 15 residues. Germline values: CDR1 SGHNT, CDR2 YENEEA. The V and J ends lost 5 bases and 0 bases respectively, with 11 bases between them. The DNA of the CDR3 is TGTGCCAGCAGCCTTTCCAGCGTCTCTGGAAACACCATATATTTT. This codes for CASSLSSVSGNTIYF. Complete variable domain (other parts from reference TRBV11-3 and TRBJ1-3): EAGVVQSPRYKIIEKKQPVAFWCNPISGHNTLYWYLQNLGQGPELLIRYENEEAVDDSQLPKDRFSAERLKGVDSTLKIQPAELGDSAVYLCASSLSSVSGNTIYFGEGSWLTVV.

This sequence joins TRBV5-1 and TRBJ2-3; 9 bases are shared with TRBD2. CDR1 SGHRS and CDR2 YFSETQ come from the germline V gene. The CDR3 is made up of 16 amino acids. The V and J ends lost 0 bases and 4 bases, in that order; junction bases with no gene match: 6. The CDR3 DNA follows: TGCGCCAGCAGCTTGGATGGCGGGAGGGGGGCAGATACGCAGTATTTT. Its translation is CASSLDGGRGADTQYF.

The table lists this clone with a count of one. The chain links TRBV5-4 to TRBJ2-1; TRBD2 matches at 11 bases. Trimming took 4 bases from V and 4 from J; bases not matched to a gene: 4. The CDR3 loop spans 15 amino acids. Germline assignment: CDR1 SGHNT and CDR2 YYREEE (reference sequence). The CDR3 loop is CASSVGLADYNEQFF. CDR3 DNA: TGTGCCAGCAGCGTGGGACTAGCGGATTACAATGAGCAGTTCTTC.

The CDR3 DNA reads TGTGCCAGCAGCTTTCGGAGCATGAACACTGAAGCTTTCTTT. Translating it yields CASSFRSMNTEAFF. V is TRBV5-4 and J is TRBJ1-1; D is undetermined. V was cut by 2 bases and J by 0 bases, with 8 bases left in between. This CDR3 contains 14 residues. Germline loops: CDR1 SGHNT, CDR2 YYREEE (reference sequence). Together with reference TRBV5-4 and TRBJ1-1, the CDR3 gives the full variable domain: ETGVTQSPTHLIKTRGQQVTLRCSSQSGHNTVSWYQQALGQGPQFIFQYYREEENGRGNFPPRFSGLQFPNYSSELNVNALELDDSALYLCASSFRSMNTEAFFGQGTRLTVV.

V and J are TRBV28 and TRBJ1-5; D is perhaps TRBD1 (5 bases). The CDR3 loop spans 15 amino acids. Germline assignment: CDR1 MDHEN and CDR2 SYDVKM. The V end was cut by 4 bases, the J end by 0 bases, with 10 bases between. CDR3 in amino acids: CASSWSTASNQPQHF. The CDR3 DNA sequence: TGTGCCAGCAGTTGGTCGACAGCTAGCAATCAGCCCCAGCATTTT.

This clone was detected only once. The V gene is TRBV7-9, the J gene TRBJ2-7; 9 bases are a match to TRBD2. J gave up 6 bases and V 1 base, and 10 bases lay outside the gene matches. The V gene's germline CDR1 is SEHNR and CDR2 FQNEAQ (reference sequence). The CDR3 is 16 amino acids. CDR3 coding DNA: TGTGCCAGCAGCTTAGGGGGTAGCGGGAGTTCGGGCGAGCAGTACTTC. This sequence encodes CASSLGGSGSSGEQYF.

The chain joins TRBV7-3 to TRBJ2-2; 7 bases are shared with TRBD2. The CDR3 spans 16 residues. Germline loops: CDR1 SGHTA, CDR2 FQGTGA. J was trimmed by 0 bases and V by 2 bases; bases with no gene match: 3. The CDR3 DNA reads as TGTGCCAGCAGCTTACTCCTAGCGGCGAACACCGGGGAGCTGTTTTTT. Its protein is CASSLLLAANTGELFF.

This chain uses TRBV5-1 with TRBJ1-2, with D hard to call. The germline gives CDR1 SGHRS, CDR2 YFSETQ. Trimming removed 8 bases at V and 4 bases at J, with 9 bases between. CDR3 size: 11 residues. CDR3 DNA: TGCGCCAGTGGGTTTGGCTATGGCTACACCTTC. Residues: CASGFGYGYTF.

The chain carries TRBV9 and TRBJ1-2; the match to TRBD1 covers 9 bases. Per the germline V gene, CDR1 is SGDLS and CDR2 is YYNGEE. J gave up 0 bases and V 4 bases, and 4 bases lay outside the gene matches. The CDR3 spans 15 residues. For the CDR3, the DNA is TGTGCCAGCAGCATCCGACAGGGGGCTAACTATGGCTACACCTTC. It yields the protein CASSIRQGANYGYTF.

For this clone: The same CDR3 is also encoded by other DNA sequences in this sample. The chain has TRBV28 and TRBJ1-1; possibly TRBD1 for D (5 bases). V was pared by 6 bases and J by 4 bases, with 9 bases between. Germline CDR1 and CDR2: MDHEN and SYDVKM. The CDR3 is made up of 12 amino acids. In DNA form, the CDR3 reads TGTGCCAGCAGGCAGGGTCCCACTGAAGCTTTCTTT. Amino acid sequence: CASRQGPTEAFF.

This chain connects TRBV28 to TRBJ2-2; D unclear. V lost 5 bases and J lost 1, with 11 bases in between. Germline values: CDR1 MDHEN, CDR2 SYDVKM. This CDR3 region has 15 residues. DNA for the CDR3: TGTGCCAGCAGTCCAGACATGAGGAACACCGGGGAGCTGTTTTTT. Protein: CASSPDMRNTGELFF.

This clone was recorded once. The chain has TRBV4-1 and TRBJ2-7, with D maybe TRBD2 (6 bases). Germline CDR1 is MGHRA and CDR2 is YSYEKL. V was cut by 2 bases and J by 5 bases, with 19 bases left in between. This CDR3 is 16 amino acids long. Here the CDR3 DNA reads TGCGCCAGCAGCCAACTTGCTGCCAGCGGGCTTCACGAGCAGTACTTC. It is translated as CASSQLAASGLHEQYF.

The J gene is TRBJ1-2, the V gene TRBV2, with D perhaps TRBD1 (5 bases). With 6 bases removed from V and 8 bases from J, the gap between germline ends came to 22 bases. Looked up from germline, CDR1 is SNHLY and CDR2 is FYNNEI. The CDR3 covers 15 residues. Written as DNA, the CDR3 is TGTGCCAGCAGCTCCCTCGGGGCGGGCCGCGGGGGCTACACCTTC. It yields the protein CASSSLGAGRGGYTF.

The gene calls are TRBV2 and TRBJ2-1, with unresolved D. CDR3 size: 14 residues. Germline CDR1 SNHLY, CDR2 FYNNEI. Trimming took 5 bases from V and 6 from J, leaving 14 bases between them. The CDR3 loop is CASSPERASNEQFF. Written as DNA, the CDR3 is TGTGCCAGCAGTCCGGAAAGGGCATCCAATGAGCAGTTCTTC. Drawing the rest from reference TRBV2 and TRBJ2-1, the complete variable domain is EPEVTQTPSHQVTQMGQEVILRCVPISNHLYFYWYRQILGQKVEFLVSFYNNEISEKSEIFDDQFSVERPDGSNFTLKIRSTKLEDSAMYFCASSPERASNEQFFGPGTRLTVL.

The chain is built from TRBV5-1 and TRBJ2-3; D is unresolved. The CDR3 extends over 15 amino acids. Trimming removed 0 bases from V and 6 bases from J, with 14 bases in between. Germline CDR1 SGHRS, CDR2 YFSETQ. Here the CDR3 DNA reads TGCGCCAGCAGCTTGGACCAGCCTAGATACGATACGCAGTATTTT. Translating it yields CASSLDQPRYDTQYF.

CDR3 amino acids: CASSPTRDSYEQYF. In DNA, the CDR3 is TGTGCCAGCAGCCCTACTAGAGACTCCTACGAGCAGTACTTC. V gene TRBV11-3 combines with J gene TRBJ2-7, with D possibly being TRBD2 (5 bases). CDR1 is SGHNT, CDR2 YENEEA, per germline. CDR3 length: 14 residues. V lost 5 bases, J lost 0 bases, and 11 bases lay in between.

This chain uses TRBV19 with TRBJ2-2; tentatively, D is TRBD2 (6 bases). This CDR3 has 15 amino acids. Trimming removed 7 bases from V and 1 base from J, with 13 bases in between. Per germline, CDR1 LNHDA and CDR2 SQIVND (reference sequence). DNA of the CDR3: TGTGCCAGTAAGGAGGGTCCGGGGAACACCGGGGAGCTGTTTTTT. Its protein product is CASKEGPGNTGELFF.

The chain uses TRBV9 and TRBJ2-5, with TRBD1 identical over 11 bases. Germline V gene data show CDR1 as SGDLS and CDR2 as YYNGEE. V shed 3 bases and J 4 bases; nucleotides not matched to a gene: 5. The CDR3 is made up of 15 amino acids. The CDR3 sequence is CASSAGQGVGETQYF. In DNA form, the CDR3 reads TGTGCCAGCAGCGCGGGACAGGGGGTGGGAGAGACCCAGTACTTC.

The chain links TRBV27 to TRBJ1-5; TRBD1 matches at 8 bases. The length of the CDR3 is 17 residues. V was clipped by 1 base and J by 6 bases; unmatched bases: 11. CDR1 is MNHEY, CDR2 SMNVEV, per germline (reference sequence). DNA of the CDR3: TGTGCCAGCAGTTTATACCAGGGGGCCCCGGGGGTTCAGCCCCAGCATTTT. Amino acids: CASSLYQGAPGVQPQHF.

This chain joins TRBV7-9 and TRBJ2-6; 8 bases map to TRBD1. This CDR3 comprises 18 residues. The J segment lost 2 bases and the V segment lost 0 bases, leaving 6 bases of the junction unmatched. CDR1 is SEHNR, CDR2 FQNEAQ, per germline (reference sequence). CDR3 nucleotide sequence: TGTGCCAGCAGCTTAGCTACAGGGGGTCCCCCTGGGGCCAACGTCCTGACTTTC. It specifies CASSLATGGPPGANVLTF.

The chain uses TRBV5-4 and TRBJ2-3; 11 nucleotides line up with TRBD2. In germline, CDR1 is SGHNT, CDR2 YYREEE (reference sequence). This CDR3 comprises 15 residues. Germline trimming cut 2 bases from V and 4 bases from J; bases unmatched to any gene: 3. The CDR3 DNA reads TGTGCCAGCAGCTTTAGCGGGAGGGCCGCAGATACGCAGTATTTT. Amino acids: CASSFSGRAADTQYF.

V and J are TRBV5-4 and TRBJ2-1; 9 positions agree with TRBD1. The CDR3 covers 14 residues. Germline assignment: CDR1 SGHNT and CDR2 YYREEE (reference sequence). Trimming cost V 2 bases and J 9 bases; bases outside gene matches: 6. The CDR3 protein is CASSFNRGRGEQFF. CDR3 coding DNA: TGTGCCAGCAGCTTTAACAGGGGGCGGGGTGAGCAGTTCTTC.

This chain joins TRBV11-2 and TRBJ1-5; D not certain. Trimming left V 1 base short and J 3 bases short, with 16 bases between. The CDR3 is 17 residues long. Germline values: CDR1 SGHAT, CDR2 FQNNGV. CDR3: CASSLGGKGGNNQPQHF. DNA for the CDR3: TGTGCCAGCAGCTTAGGTGGCAAGGGTGGAAACAATCAGCCCCAGCATTTT.

The rearrangement uses TRBV5-1 and TRBJ2-7, with D tentatively TRBD1 (6 bases). With 3 bases removed from V and 2 bases from J, the gap between germline ends came to 12 bases. Germline V CDR1 and CDR2: SGHRS, YFSETQ. The CDR3 is 14 amino acids. Here the CDR3 DNA reads TGCGCCAGCAGCTCCCGGGACACCGCCTACGAGCAGTACTTC. This codes for CASSSRDTAYEQYF.